This TCR beta chain was captured in a study of post-analysis software for immune sequencing data (dated by TCRdb to the mid-2010s). About the full investigation: Recorded disease courses included relapsing-remitting, secondary progressive and progressive-relapsing multiple sclerosis, with some patients lacking subtype annotation. The patient repertoires were compared against 11 previously published healthy control repertoires obtained from donors aged about 6 to 27 years. A subset of samples was prepared in parallel using single-end sample barcoding, then pooled and co-amplified after Illumina adapter ligation. Overall study outcomes, separate from this receptor: Roughly 5 TRBV segments, including TRBV5-6, TRBV5-1 and TRBV20-1, were significantly more frequent in patients than controls. Significantly lower normalized Chao1 diversity was found in multiple sclerosis patients than in controls, suggesting substantial peripheral T-cell clonal expansion. Strong co-clustering of samples prepared in the same batch was shown by direct clustering with F measure, prompting a batch-effect correction. The multiple sclerosis patient group was slightly younger than the control group.

V is clipped by 1 base and J by 4 bases, and the sequence between their germline boundaries is 20 bases long. CDR1 and CDR2 are read off the germline V gene as MGHRA and YSYEKL. CDR3 length: 18 amino acids, cysteine to phenylalanine. Only CDR3 DNA remains: 54 bases, in frame from the first base. In this sample, this clonotype turned up a few times. Its specific antigen is unknown. The input lacks base qualities; no much larger clone sits a single base away. To demonstrate the VDJtools post-analysis software, TCR beta repertoires were profiled from the peripheral blood of about 13 young patients with multiple sclerosis. The patients with multiple sclerosis were children and adolescents between roughly 6 and 17 years of age. The library relied on PCR. The data were produced on an Illumina HiSeq 2500. Unique molecular identifiers were incorporated into TCR beta cDNA libraries to reduce PCR and sequencing biases. Some 500,000 cDNA molecules were obtained per 1 to 10 million input T cells, so each molecule approximated one T cell. The patient libraries were prepared and sequenced using the same protocol as the earlier healthy control dataset. Samples belonging to the same batch were prepared together, multiplexed and sequenced on a shared HiSeq lane. The study's own analysis went as follows. Raw barcoded reads were processed with MIGEC, and single-read molecular identifier groups were discarded before consensus assembly and CDR3 extraction. VDJtools was used for post-analysis of the clonotype tables, and diversity was normalized by down-sampling every dataset to the size of the smallest sample. In repertoire overlap clustering, CDR3 amino acid sequences, but not nucleotide sequences, were matched to correct batch-related cross-sample contamination. The raw public data were reprocessed by TCRdb itself: fastp quality trimming at Q25, MiXCR clonotype calling, in-frame beta chains only. Here each entry gathers all rows of one CDR3 protein and keeps the most common genes and DNA. The V and J calls come from TCRdb's annotation, not from the publication. Counted in this sample were about 620,000 distinct CDR3 sequences; 44% of them appeared once. The ten largest clonotypes hold approximately 1.7% of the sample.

The receptor's source is a girl aged 10 to 17 with multiple sclerosis. Sequenced: blood. The chain employs TRBV4-1 and TRBJ2-1; TRBD1 could be the D gene, as 6 bases match. In nucleotide form, the sequence is TGCGCCAGCAGCCAAGGCCCCCCTGGGACAATACCATACAATGAGCAGTTCTTC. The translation is CASSQGPPGTIPYNEQFF.